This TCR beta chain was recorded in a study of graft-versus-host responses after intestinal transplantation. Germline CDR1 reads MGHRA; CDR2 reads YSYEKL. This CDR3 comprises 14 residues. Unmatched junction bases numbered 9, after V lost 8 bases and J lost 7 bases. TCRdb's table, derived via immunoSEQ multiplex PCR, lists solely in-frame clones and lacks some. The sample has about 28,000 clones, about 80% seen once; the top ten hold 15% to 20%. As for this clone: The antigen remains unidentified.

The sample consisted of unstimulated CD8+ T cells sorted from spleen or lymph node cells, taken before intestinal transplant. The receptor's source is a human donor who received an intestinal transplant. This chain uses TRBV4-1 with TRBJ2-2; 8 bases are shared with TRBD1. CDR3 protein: CASLDREYVGELFF. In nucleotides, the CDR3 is TGCGCCAGCCTGGACAGGGAGTATGTCGGGGAGCTGTTTTTT.